This T cell receptor beta chain was found in a study of blood T cell repertoires in COVID-19. Study background: Material from acute and convalescent COVID-19 was sourced from the United States, Italy and Spain. PBMCs, B-cell-depleted T cells, or T cells provided the cDNA or gDNA that made up the material.

Trimming pared 5 bases from V and 8 bases from J, leaving 18 bases between. Germline assignment: CDR1 SGHTA and CDR2 FQGTGA. The CDR3 is 14 amino acids. Cohorts were based on clinical histories the participants reported. How the authors handled the data: How many nucleated cells were present was estimated from reference gene primer amplification. The data were produced by immunoSEQ multiplex PCR, yet TCRdb's version contains in-frame clones alone and is incomplete. V and J calls and clone size are as listed in that table; D and trimming were resolved from the DNA. Among 360,000 or so clones listed, around 86% were seen once.

This TCR was sampled from a woman aged 45-65 years who had recovered from COVID-19. Sequencing was done on a sample of PBMCs or T cells enriched from blood (not recorded which). The J gene is TRBJ1-2, the V gene TRBV7-3, with TRBD1 as a possible D gene (6 bases). The CDR3 DNA reads TGTGCCAGCAGCCCTGCGGGGGGCGCGGGGGGCTACACCTTC. Translated: CASSPAGGAGGYTF.